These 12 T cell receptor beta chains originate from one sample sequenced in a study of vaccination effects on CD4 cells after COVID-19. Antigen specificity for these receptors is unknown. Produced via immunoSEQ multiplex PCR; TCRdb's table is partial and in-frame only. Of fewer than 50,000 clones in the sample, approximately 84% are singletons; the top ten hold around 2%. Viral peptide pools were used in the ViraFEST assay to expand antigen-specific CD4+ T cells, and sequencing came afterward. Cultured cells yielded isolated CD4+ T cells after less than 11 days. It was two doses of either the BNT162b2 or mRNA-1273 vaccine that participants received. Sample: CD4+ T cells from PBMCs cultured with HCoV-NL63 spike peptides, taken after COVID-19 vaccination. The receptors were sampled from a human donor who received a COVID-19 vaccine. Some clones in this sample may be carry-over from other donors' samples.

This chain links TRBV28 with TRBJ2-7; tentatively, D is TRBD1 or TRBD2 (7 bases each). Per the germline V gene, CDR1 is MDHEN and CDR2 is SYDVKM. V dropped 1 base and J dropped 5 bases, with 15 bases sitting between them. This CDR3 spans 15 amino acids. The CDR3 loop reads CASSLSGAGGDEQYV. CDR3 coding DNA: TGTGCCAGCAGTTTATCGGGCGCAGGGGGGGACGAGCAGTACGTC.

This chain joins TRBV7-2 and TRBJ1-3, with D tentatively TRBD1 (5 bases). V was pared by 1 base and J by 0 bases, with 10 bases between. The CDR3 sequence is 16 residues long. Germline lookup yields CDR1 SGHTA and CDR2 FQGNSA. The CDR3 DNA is TGTGCCAGCAGCTTAGGGACATCTAGCTCTGGAAACACCATATATTTT. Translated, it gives CASSLGTSSSGNTIYF.

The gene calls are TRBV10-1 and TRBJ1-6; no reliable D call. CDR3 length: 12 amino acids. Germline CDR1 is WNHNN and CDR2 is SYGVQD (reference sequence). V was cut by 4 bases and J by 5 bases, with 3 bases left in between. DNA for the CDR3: TGCGCCAGCAGTGTGGATAATTCACCCCTCCACTTT. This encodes CASSVDNSPLHF.

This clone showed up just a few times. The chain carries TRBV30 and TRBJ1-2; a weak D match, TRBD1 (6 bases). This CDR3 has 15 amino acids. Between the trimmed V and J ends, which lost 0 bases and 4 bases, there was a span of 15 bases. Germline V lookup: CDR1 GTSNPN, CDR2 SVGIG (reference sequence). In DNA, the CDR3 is TGTGCCTGGAGTGTACATCGGGGGGCCTTCTATGGCTACACCTTC. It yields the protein CAWSVHRGAFYGYTF. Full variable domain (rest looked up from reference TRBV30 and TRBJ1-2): SQTIHQWPATLVQPVGSPLSLECTVEGTSNPNLYWYRQAAGRGLQLLFYSVGIGQISSEVPQNLSASRPQDRQFILSSKKLLLSDSGFYLCAWSVHRGAFYGYTFGSGTRLTVV.

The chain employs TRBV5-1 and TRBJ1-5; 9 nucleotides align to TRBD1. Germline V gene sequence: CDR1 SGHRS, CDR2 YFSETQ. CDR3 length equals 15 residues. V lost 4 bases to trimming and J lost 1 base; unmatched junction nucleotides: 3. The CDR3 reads CASSAQGASNQPQHF. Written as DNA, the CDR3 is TGCGCCAGCAGCGCACAGGGGGCAAGCAATCAGCCCCAGCATTTT.

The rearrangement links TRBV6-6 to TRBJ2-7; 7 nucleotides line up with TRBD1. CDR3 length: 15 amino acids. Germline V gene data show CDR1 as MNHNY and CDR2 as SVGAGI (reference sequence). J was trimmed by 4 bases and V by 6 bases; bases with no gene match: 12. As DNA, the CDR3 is TGTGCCAGCAGCAACACCGACAGGGTGGGTTACGAGCAGTACGTC. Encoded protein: CASSNTDRVGYEQYV.

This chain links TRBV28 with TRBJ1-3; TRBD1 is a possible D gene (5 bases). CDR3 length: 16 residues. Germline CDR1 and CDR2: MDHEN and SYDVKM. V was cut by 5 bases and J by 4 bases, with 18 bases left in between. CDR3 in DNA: TGTGCCAGCAGTGTTTGGGGGAGGGCCGACGGAAACACCATATATTTT. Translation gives CASSVWGRADGNTIYF.

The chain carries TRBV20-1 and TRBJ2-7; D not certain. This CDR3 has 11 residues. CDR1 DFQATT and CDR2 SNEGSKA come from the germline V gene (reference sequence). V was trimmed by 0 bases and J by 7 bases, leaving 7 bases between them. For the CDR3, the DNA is TGCAGTGCTAGAGATCGGGCTGAGCAGTACGTC. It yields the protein CSARDRAEQYV.

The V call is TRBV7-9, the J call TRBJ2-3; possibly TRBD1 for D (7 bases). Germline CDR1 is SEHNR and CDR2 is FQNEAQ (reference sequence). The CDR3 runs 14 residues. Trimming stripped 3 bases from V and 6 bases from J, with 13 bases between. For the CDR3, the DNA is TGTGCCAGCAGCTTTGGACAGGAGGGGGATACGCAGTATTTT. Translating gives CASSFGQEGDTQYF.

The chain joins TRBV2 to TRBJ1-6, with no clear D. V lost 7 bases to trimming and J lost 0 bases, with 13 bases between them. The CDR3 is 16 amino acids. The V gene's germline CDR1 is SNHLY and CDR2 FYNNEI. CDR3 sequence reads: CASILGRSSYNSPLHF. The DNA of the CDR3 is TGTGCCAGCATTTTAGGCCGGAGCTCCTATAATTCACCCCTCCACTTT.

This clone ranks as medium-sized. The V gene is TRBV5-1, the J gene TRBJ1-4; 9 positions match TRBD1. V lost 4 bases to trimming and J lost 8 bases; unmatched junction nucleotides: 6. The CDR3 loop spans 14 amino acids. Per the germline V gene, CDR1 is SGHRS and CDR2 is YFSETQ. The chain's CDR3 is CASSQTGGKEKLFF. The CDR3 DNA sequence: TGCGCCAGCAGCCAGACAGGGGGTAAAGAAAAACTGTTTTTT.

CDR3 in amino acids: CASRRDRGNSPLHF. In DNA form, the CDR3 reads TGTGCCAGCAGGAGGGACAGGGGGAACTCACCCCTCCACTTT. The chain carries TRBV6-5 and TRBJ1-6, with 11 positions matching TRBD1. Germline CDR1 MNHEY, CDR2 SVGAGI. Trimming cost V 6 bases and J 10 bases; bases outside gene matches: 5. This CDR3 contains 14 residues.